The next 30 T cell receptor beta chains were all read from a single sample in a study of T cell changes during pregnancy in multiple sclerosis. Sequenced by immunoSEQ multiplex PCR; TCRdb stores in-frame clones only, minus some. The repertoire has 85,000 to 100,000 clones, approximately 92% of them found once; the top ten carry approximately 2%. The starting material was peripheral blood, obtained after pregnancy. These TCRs come from a female donor with multiple sclerosis, enrolled in a pregnancy study.

The chain recombines TRBV27 with TRBJ1-5, with 9 bases fitting TRBD1. Germline V CDR1 and CDR2: MNHEY, SMNVEV (reference sequence). V lost 6 bases to trimming and J lost 5 bases; unmatched junction nucleotides: 11. CDR3 size: 16 residues. The CDR3 DNA is TGTGCCAGCAGCAGTTTAGGGGACAGGGACGATCAGCCCCAGCATTTT. Residues: CASSSLGDRDDQPQHF.

This chain connects TRBV29-1 to TRBJ1-1; the D gene is possibly TRBD1 (6 bases). Germline loops: CDR1 SQVTM, CDR2 ANQGSEA. The CDR3 is 11 amino acids. The V and J ends lost 7 bases and 4 bases respectively, with 10 bases between them. CDR3: CSAQGSTEAFF. CDR3 coding DNA: TGCAGCGCCCAGGGGAGCACTGAAGCTTTCTTT.

The CDR3 loop is CASSSRDRGSHEQYF. DNA of the CDR3: TGTGCCAGCAGCTCGAGGGACAGGGGTTCCCACGAGCAGTACTTC. This rearrangement joins TRBV5-4 to TRBJ2-7, with 10 bases lining up with TRBD1. The germline V gene encodes CDR1 SGHNT and CDR2 YYREEE (reference sequence). V was pared by 3 bases and J by 5 bases, with 8 bases of the junction left unmatched. This CDR3 contains 15 residues.

J is TRBJ2-2 and V is TRBV7-6; 7 nucleotides line up with TRBD1. Germline CDR1 reads SGHVS; CDR2 reads FNYEAQ. This CDR3 region has 16 residues. Trimming took 2 bases from V and 0 from J; bases not matched to a gene: 3. The DNA for the CDR3 is TGTGCCAGCAGCTTACGAGGGGGCGCGAACACCGGGGAGCTGTTTTTT. Translating gives CASSLRGGANTGELFF.

The chain joins TRBV2 to TRBJ1-2; TRBD1 agrees at 9 bases. V lost 4 bases and J lost 3; bases outside the gene matches: 3. The CDR3 extends over 14 amino acids. The germline V gene has CDR1 SNHLY and CDR2 FYNNEI. CDR3 residues: CASSVQGADYGYTF. In nucleotides, the CDR3 is TGTGCCAGCAGTGTACAGGGGGCCGACTATGGCTACACCTTC.

This chain connects TRBV15 to TRBJ2-1; 11 bases match TRBD2. The germline CDR1 and CDR2 sequences are LNHNV and YYDKDF (reference sequence). The V and J ends lost 2 bases and 7 bases, in that order; junction bases with no gene match: 7. This CDR3 has 16 residues. In DNA, the CDR3 is TGTGCCACCAGCAGACTAGCGGGGGGATTCTCAAATGAGCAGTTCTTC. This codes for CATSRLAGGFSNEQFF.

The V gene is TRBV6-5, the J gene TRBJ1-2, with TRBD1 as a possible D gene (6 bases). The length of the CDR3 is 14 residues. V lost 6 bases and J lost 4, with 15 bases in between. Germline-derived CDR1 and CDR2 are MNHEY and SVGAGI. CDR3 in DNA: TGTGCCAGCAGCCGAACAGGGACAAGCTATGGCTACACCTTC. Protein sequence: CASSRTGTSYGYTF.

This chain connects TRBV5-1 to TRBJ2-5; D perhaps matches TRBD1 (6 bases). CDR1 and CDR2 from the germline V gene are SGHRS and YFSETQ. V was shortened by 0 bases and J by 4 bases, with 10 bases between the two germline ends. The CDR3 loop spans 14 amino acids. The CDR3 region has the DNA TGCGCCAGCAGCTTGGAACAGGGCGGAGAGACCCAGTACTTC. Protein: CASSLEQGGETQYF.

The V gene is TRBV14, the J gene TRBJ1-2, with 7 bases fitting TRBD1. Germline V CDR1 and CDR2: SGHDN, FVKESK. J gave up 4 bases and V 5 bases, and 7 bases lay outside the gene matches. The CDR3 has 14 amino acids. Written as DNA, the CDR3 is TGTGCCAGCAGCAGACAGGGCCTTACCTATGGCTACACCTTC. Translated, it gives CASSRQGLTYGYTF.

This chain uses TRBV30 with TRBJ1-2; no reliable D call. The germline gives CDR1 GTSNPN, CDR2 SVGIG (reference sequence). This CDR3 is 15 amino acids long. The V and J ends lost 2 bases and 2 bases respectively, with 15 bases between them. The CDR3 nucleotides read TGTGCCTGGAGTACACAGACCTATTTCAACTATGGCTACACCTTC. Its translation is CAWSTQTYFNYGYTF.

The CDR3 is CASTASGANEQFF. CDR3 coding DNA: TGTGCCAGCACGGCTAGCGGAGCCAATGAGCAGTTCTTC. V usage is TRBV27 and J usage is TRBJ2-1, with 7 bases fitting TRBD2. In germline, CDR1 is MNHEY, CDR2 SMNVEV (reference sequence). There are 13 residues in the CDR3. The V segment lost 7 bases and the J segment 6 bases; nucleotides outside the gene matches: 6.

The chain links TRBV7-6 to TRBJ2-5; TRBD2 aligns across 8 bases. Looked up from germline, CDR1 is SGHVS and CDR2 is FNYEAQ. CDR3 length: 17 amino acids. V lost 4 bases to trimming and J lost 0 bases; unmatched junction nucleotides: 10. The CDR3 protein is CASSSPLSGKHQETQYF. Here the CDR3 DNA reads TGTGCCAGCAGCTCACCCCTTAGCGGGAAACACCAAGAGACCCAGTACTTC.

V and J are TRBV9 and TRBJ1-5; D uncertain. Germline CDR1 reads SGDLS; CDR2 reads YYNGEE. CDR3 length: 13 amino acids. Trimming stripped 3 bases from V and 0 bases from J, with 4 bases between. Here the CDR3 DNA reads TGTGCCAGCAGCGGAGGTAGCAATCAGCCCCAGCATTTT. It is translated as CASSGGSNQPQHF.

This clone was recorded once. The rearrangement links TRBV7-2 to TRBJ1-2; no firm D call. The length of the CDR3 is 13 residues. V lost 3 bases to trimming and J lost 2 bases, with 7 bases between them. Germline V gives CDR1 SGHTA, CDR2 FQGNSA. CDR3 amino acids: CASSFFQNYGYTF. The DNA of the CDR3 is TGTGCCAGCAGCTTTTTCCAAAACTATGGCTACACCTTC.

The gene calls are TRBV6-5 and TRBJ2-7, with 7 positions matching TRBD1. The CDR3 has 14 amino acids. Per the germline V gene, CDR1 is MNHEY and CDR2 is SVGAGI. V was pared by 5 bases and J by 3 bases, with 7 bases of the junction left unmatched. As DNA, the CDR3 is TGTGCCAGCAGTCTCCGACAGGGTGGCTACGAGCAGTACTTC. Its protein is CASSLRQGGYEQYF.

At least ten counts were recorded for this clone. The chain links TRBV29-1 to TRBJ1-2; TRBD1 aligns across 8 bases. The germline CDR1 and CDR2 sequences are SQVTM and ANQGSEA. The CDR3 sequence is 16 residues long. V lost 4 bases to trimming and J lost 2 bases; unmatched junction nucleotides: 12. The CDR3 region is CSVGVKTGTGNYGYTF. The CDR3 DNA sequence: TGCAGCGTTGGAGTTAAAACCGGGACAGGAAACTATGGCTACACCTTC. Full variable domain (rest looked up from reference TRBV29-1 and TRBJ1-2): SAVISQKPSRDICQRGTSLTIQCQVDSQVTMMFWYRQQPGQSLTLIATANQGSEATYESGFVIDKFPISRPNLTFSTLTVSNMSPEDSSIYLCSVGVKTGTGNYGYTFGSGTRLTVV.

This chain uses TRBV7-2 with TRBJ2-7, with a tentative D call TRBD1 (6 bases). Trimming took 3 bases from V and 4 from J, leaving 10 bases between them. Germline lookup yields CDR1 SGHTA and CDR2 FQGNSA. CDR3 length: 13 amino acids. CDR3 amino acids: CASSFDRGYEQYF. DNA for the CDR3: TGTGCCAGCAGCTTCGATAGGGGGTACGAGCAGTACTTC.

About this clone: Other DNA sequences within the sample encode an identical CDR3. The V and J genes are TRBV9 and TRBJ1-2; TRBD1 is a possible D gene (5 bases). V dropped 2 bases and J dropped 4 bases, with 12 bases sitting between them. The germline gives CDR1 SGDLS, CDR2 YYNGEE. CDR3 length: 14 residues. The CDR3 sequence is CASSVGGDLYGYTF. Written as DNA, the CDR3 is TGTGCCAGCAGCGTGGGGGGGGACCTCTATGGCTACACCTTC.

V is TRBV5-6 and J is TRBJ1-5; a weak D match, TRBD1 (5 bases). Germline CDR1 SGHDT, CDR2 YYEEEE. Trimming removed 0 bases from V and 0 bases from J, with 13 bases in between. CDR3 size: 17 residues. The CDR3 here is CASSLAITGDSNQPQHF. CDR3 nucleotide sequence: TGTGCCAGCAGCTTGGCTATTACAGGCGATAGCAATCAGCCCCAGCATTTT.

This chain uses TRBV9 with TRBJ2-2; 7 positions match TRBD1. The CDR3 length is 17 residues. Germline trimming cut 0 bases from V and 3 bases from J; bases unmatched to any gene: 8. Germline V lookup: CDR1 SGDLS, CDR2 YYNGEE. The CDR3 here is CASSVVRGGQDTGELFF. The CDR3 coding sequence is TGTGCCAGCAGCGTAGTCAGGGGTGGACAGGACACCGGGGAGCTGTTTTTT.

The chain combines TRBV7-3 with TRBJ2-5; 7 nucleotides agree with TRBD2. The CDR3 runs to 18 residues. The junction had 16 bases not matched to a gene; V was cut back by 1 base and J by 5 bases. Germline V lookup: CDR1 SGHTA, CDR2 FQGTGA. The CDR3 is CASSLIGDTGGDGETQYF. CDR3 bases: TGTGCCAGCAGCTTAATTGGTGATACTGGGGGGGACGGGGAGACCCAGTACTTC.

The chain carries TRBV28 and TRBJ2-3; TRBD2 aligns across 12 bases. The length of the CDR3 is 17 residues. Trimming removed 5 bases from V and 7 bases from J; junction bases left unmatched: 13. Germline V CDR1 and CDR2: MDHEN, SYDVKM. The CDR3, as DNA: TGTGCCAGCAGTCGCGCCACTAGCGGGAGGTCCAGGAATACGCAGTATTTT. This gives the protein CASSRATSGRSRNTQYF.

CDR3 nucleotides: TGTGCCAGCAGCGTAGCTAGTATCGGCGACAATGAGCAGTTCTTC. Amino acids: CASSVASIGDNEQFF. This chain connects TRBV9 to TRBJ2-1; D gene ambiguous. Trimming removed 0 bases at V and 5 bases at J, with 12 bases between. The germline CDR1 and CDR2 sequences are SGDLS and YYNGEE. The CDR3 loop spans 15 amino acids.

This chain links TRBV5-5 with TRBJ1-6; a possible D gene is TRBD1 (6 bases). The CDR3 is 16 amino acids. Germline values: CDR1 SGHKS, CDR2 YYEKEE (reference sequence). V gave up 3 bases and J gave up 9 bases, with 19 bases separating them. CDR3 loop: CASSSKGTPEFSPLHF. CDR3 nucleotides: TGTGCCAGCAGCTCAAAAGGGACACCGGAATTTTCACCCCTCCACTTT.

The CDR3 here is CASSLLRGAYEQYF. The CDR3 DNA reads TGTGCCAGCAGTTTATTGCGGGGCGCCTACGAGCAGTACTTC. The rearrangement joins TRBV27 to TRBJ2-7; D perhaps matches TRBD2 (6 bases). Deletions cut 1 base from V and 2 bases from J, with 9 bases between. This CDR3 region has 14 residues. The germline CDR1 and CDR2 sequences are MNHEY and SMNVEV (reference sequence).

The chain uses TRBV2 and TRBJ1-2; the match to TRBD1 covers 9 bases. Germline CDR1 reads SNHLY; CDR2 reads FYNNEI. The junction had 8 bases not matched to a gene; V was cut back by 6 bases and J by 6 bases. The CDR3 has 14 residues. The CDR3 DNA reads as TGTGCCAGCAGCAGGACAGGGGACTATGATGGCTACACCTTC. Translation: CASSRTGDYDGYTF.

The V gene is TRBV5-8, the J gene TRBJ1-5; D may be TRBD1 (5 bases). There are 15 residues in the CDR3. CDR1 is SGHTS and CDR2 is YDEGEE in the germline V gene. V was trimmed by 4 bases and J by 7 bases, leaving 18 bases between them. CDR3 sequence (DNA): TGTGCCAGCAGCACCCCGGGAGGGGTAGAGCAGCCCCAGCATTTT. Its protein is CASSTPGGVEQPQHF.

The chain joins TRBV6-6 to TRBJ2-1; TRBD1 agrees at 7 bases. The CDR3 totals 15 residues. V dropped 6 bases and J dropped 0; count of bases not matched to a gene: 5. Germline V gene lookup returns CDR1 MNHNY and CDR2 SVGAGI (reference sequence). CDR3 nucleotide sequence: TGTGCCAGCAGCACGGGACAGAGCTCCTACAATGAGCAGTTCTTC. Amino acid sequence: CASSTGQSSYNEQFF.

This chain joins TRBV7-2 and TRBJ1-2, with D possibly being TRBD1 (5 bases). This CDR3 region has 14 residues. Trimming took 1 base from V and 10 from J, leaving 16 bases between them. Germline V CDR1 and CDR2: SGHTA, FQGNSA. CDR3 sequence reads: CASSLGGGSGNYTF. In DNA form, the CDR3 reads TGTGCCAGCAGCTTAGGTGGGGGGTCGGGGAACTACACCTTC.

This clone was found once. The V and J genes are TRBV19 and TRBJ2-5; D remains unclear. V gave up 11 bases and J gave up 2 bases, with 9 bases separating them. Germline CDR1 LNHDA, CDR2 SQIVND (reference sequence). CDR3 size: 11 residues. This CDR3 reads CASPSQETQYF. The CDR3 nucleotides are TGTGCCTCCCCTTCTCAAGAGACCCAGTACTTC.